A selection of T cell receptor beta chains follows, all from one sample in a study of graft-versus-host responses after intestinal transplantation. Only in-frame clones appear in the TCRdb table, and some are missing; sequencing was by immunoSEQ multiplex PCR. This table holds about 88,000 clones, 75% to 95% found once. These receptors have no known antigen. The sequencing used unstimulated CD4+ T cells sorted from spleen or lymph node cells, collected before transplant. The origin of the receptors is a human donor who was the organ donor for an intestinal transplant. The CDR3 runs from the conserved cysteine through the conserved F or W. Fields, in order: V gene, CDR3 protein.

TRBV28 CASSLVAGVLQETQYF
TRBV23-1 CASSQPGQTNTEAFF
TRBV2 CASSVYRGSEDGYTF
TRBV19 CASMTSGEEVGQFF
TRBV30 CAWARDFGLETQYF
TRBV5-5 CASSLRGGYEQYF
TRBV18 CASSPPPGDSNQPQHF
TRBV2 CASTWDREVYGYTF
TRBV19 CASSTWTSGPYEQYF
TRBV28 CASRLAGAQETQYF
TRBV6-1 CASRSQGVGVNEQFF
TRBV19 CASSSGPETAGQPQHF
TRBV29-1 CSGYGLAGGIPYNEQFF
TRBV4-1 CASSQDRRQGASAEAFF
TRBV20-1 CSAKRGPGQYF
TRBV28 CASSYLRTGLGTDTQYF
TRBV9 CASSPGLSSYNEQFF
TRBV10-3 CAISEMGHPNTGELFF
TRBV27 CASSDWGLGDSPLHF
TRBV27 CASSRTGTSDSYNEQFF
TRBV6-5 CASSYSTQNFNSPLHF
TRBV30 CAWSVKGDYNEKLFF
TRBV6-1 CASRETRLAGGFHNEQFF
TRBV5-1 CASSLTSGRANEQFF
TRBV7-2 CASSSHPSGTVSYEQYF
TRBV9 CASSAGGVGGSHEETQYF
TRBV7-3 CASSPSPRGRSGTTAGELFF
TRBV6-6 CASSYVTGNQPQHF
TRBV9 CASSVASPPGMVGNTIYF
TRBV4-2 CASSRKGGGQGEHGIYEQYF
TRBV6-5 CASRTGGDTQYF
TRBV18 CASSPRQGPNTEAFF
TRBV4-1 CASSPEADRGWEGYTF
TRBV20-1 CSAQQETQYF
TRBV6-4 CASSAVLARNNEQFF
TRBV30 CAWSVQNEKLFF
TRBV5-1 CASSLGAASTDTQYF
TRBV7-9 CASSLSGRGSSNGYTF
TRBV7-9 CAWGRVDYFHNEQFF
TRBV12-5 CASGWAGNTEAFF
TRBV13 CASSSSLDLAGRRDEQFF
TRBV28 CASSSSTFGVRGTDTQYF
TRBV6-1 CASKLAGGHNEQFF
TRBV9 CASSPQGLGAGELFF
TRBV5-1 CASSGTRENGAQYF
TRBV4-1 CASRGGNTGELFF
TRBV2 CASSDRLPNQPQHF
TRBV5-4 CASSFAGAGGAFF
TRBV19 CASSIVSKGHGYTF
TRBV29-1 CSVGSSVGPGNTIYF
TRBV19 CASSMVLGAEAFF
TRBV2 CASSVQGAGTEAFF
TRBV5-5 CASRRQGATEAFF
TRBV5-1 CASSPQGLVNTEAFF
TRBV7-8 CASSSSGYTEAFF
TRBV29-1 CSAGTYEQYF
TRBV6-5 CASTLEGQGAGGYTF
TRBV7-9 CASSFRTGYQETQYF